This T cell receptor (beta chain) appears in the sequencing data of a study of T cells in Graves' hyperthyroidism and ophthalmopathy. The V gene's germline CDR1 is SGHRS and CDR2 YFSETQ. The CDR3 sequence is 15 residues long. The junction had 8 bases not matched to a gene; V was cut back by 4 bases and J by 3 bases. Amplification yielded TCR beta CDR3 regions, with RNA transcripts as the source. A set of HTBI primers served as the primers for a first-round RT-PCR of the TCR CDR3. MiXCR, run by TCRdb on the multiplex PCR reads, gives a single entry per CDR3 protein. The sample records under 550,000 distinct CDR3 sequences, just under 20% being singletons. Study-level findings and limits: Stable hyperthyroidism and ophthalmopathy were separated using 13 V-J signatures.

This clonotype was counted many times. Its specificity is unknown. The chain combines TRBV5-1 with TRBJ2-5, with 8 positions matching TRBD2. Sample: blood. The TCR originated in a man aged 35-49 years with Graves' ophthalmopathy. This CDR3 is CASSRSGAAEETQYF. The CDR3 DNA sequence: TGCGCCAGCAGCCGTAGCGGGGCGGCCGAAGAGACCCAGTACTTC.